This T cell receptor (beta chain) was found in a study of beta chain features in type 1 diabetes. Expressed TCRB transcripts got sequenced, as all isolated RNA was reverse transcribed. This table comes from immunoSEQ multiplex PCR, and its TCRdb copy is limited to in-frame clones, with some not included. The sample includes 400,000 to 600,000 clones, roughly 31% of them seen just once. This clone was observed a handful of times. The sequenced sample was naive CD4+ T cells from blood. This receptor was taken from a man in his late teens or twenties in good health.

CDR3 coding DNA: TGCAGCGTCGAAAGGACAGGGGAAGGCTACGAGCAGTACTTC. Its translation: CSVERTGEGYEQYF. The gene calls are TRBV29-1 and TRBJ2-7, with 9 bases that match TRBD1. Looked up from germline, CDR1 is SQVTM and CDR2 is ANQGSEA. V lost 6 bases and J lost 3; bases outside the gene matches: 9. There are 14 residues in the CDR3.